The rows below give T cell receptor beta chains drawn from one sample of a study of CD8+CD57+ T cells in acquired aplastic anemia. MiXCR, run by TCRdb on the reads, gives a single entry per CDR3 protein. Found here are 170,000 or so distinct CDR3 sequences, around half of them singletons; the top ten hold under 40%. The sample taken for sequencing was sorted CD4+, CD8+, or CD8+CD57+ T cells (not recorded which) from PBMCs. These receptors were taken from a human donor with aplastic anemia. CDR3s include the opening cysteine and the closing phenylalanine or tryptophan. The order of the fields is D gene, J gene, V gene, clone size, CDR3 protein, CDR3 DNA. A D gene is named only where the DNA matches it firmly. Clone size is stated in some rows and not others, as once, few, many or a class when expanded.

D: -
J: TRBJ2-6
V: TRBV9
size: -
CDR3: CASSPRWDSGANVLTF
DNA: TGTGCCAGCAGCCCCCGTTGGGACTCTGGGGCCAACGTCCTGACTTTC

D: -
J: TRBJ2-3
V: TRBV9
size: few
CDR3: CASSIRYTDTQYF
DNA: TGTGCCAGCAGCATCCGCTACACAGATACGCAGTATTTT

D: -
J: TRBJ1-5
V: TRBV12-3/TRBV12-4
size: many
CDR3: CASSLEGSYLPQHF
DNA: TGTGCCAGCAGTTTGGAGGGTTCCTATCTGCCCCAGCATTTT

D: TRBD1
J: TRBJ1-2
V: TRBV30
size: few
CDR3: CAWSPGTGYGYTF
DNA: TGTGCCTGGAGTCCCGGGACAGGGTATGGCTACACCTTC

D: -
J: TRBJ1-4
V: TRBV14
size: many
CDR3: CASSQDFNGATNEKLFF
DNA: TGTGCCAGCAGCCAAGATTTCAACGGAGCAACTAATGAAAAACTGTTTTTT

D: -
J: TRBJ1-1
V: TRBV27
size: few
CDR3: CASSPSVRMNTEAFF
DNA: TGTGCCAGCAGTCCCTCCGTCCGTATGAACACTGAAGCTTTCTTT

D: TRBD2
J: TRBJ2-5
V: TRBV11-2
size: once
CDR3: CASSLGTSGSETQYF
DNA: TGTGCCAGCAGCTTAGGAACTAGCGGGAGCGAGACCCAGTACTTC

D: TRBD2
J: TRBJ2-7
V: TRBV12-3/TRBV12-4
size: many
CDR3: CASSLGLAGGSDEQYF
DNA: TGTGCCAGCAGTTTGGGACTAGCGGGAGGGTCCGACGAGCAGTACTTC

D: TRBD1
J: TRBJ2-5
V: TRBV4-1
size: many
CDR3: CASSQVRGQGPETQYF
DNA: TGCGCCAGCAGCCAAGTCCGAGGACAGGGTCCGGAGACCCAGTACTTC

D: TRBD2
J: TRBJ2-7
V: TRBV20-1
size: -
CDR3: CSARGASGGRFLYEQYF
DNA: TGCAGTGCTAGGGGAGCTAGCGGGGGAAGATTTCTCTACGAGCAGTACTTC

D: -
J: TRBJ2-2
V: TRBV4-3
size: many
CDR3: CASSQDAAGELFF
DNA: TGCGCCAGCAGCCAAGATGCGGCCGGGGAGCTGTTTTTT

D: -
J: TRBJ2-3
V: TRBV12-3/TRBV12-4
size: many
CDR3: CASSFTGPLGQYF
DNA: TGTGCCAGCAGTTTTACAGGGCCCCTCGGGCAGTATTTT

D: TRBD2
J: TRBJ2-7
V: TRBV10-1
size: -
CDR3: CASSEAGGPFEQYF
DNA: TGCGCCAGCAGTGAGGCGGGAGGGCCTTTCGAGCAGTACTTC

D: -
J: TRBJ2-6
V: TRBV4-2
size: many
CDR3: CASSPTDRSGANVLTF
DNA: TGTGCCAGCAGCCCGACAGACCGTTCTGGGGCCAACGTCCTGACTTTC

D: -
J: TRBJ1-1
V: TRBV27
size: many
CDR3: CASSLSGASTEAFF
DNA: TGTGCCAGCAGTTTGTCGGGGGCCAGCACTGAAGCTTTCTTT

D: -
J: TRBJ2-7
V: TRBV24-1
size: -
CDR3: CATSQSGPGGEQYF
DNA: TGTGCCACCAGTCAATCGGGACCCGGTGGGGAGCAGTACTTC

D: -
J: TRBJ1-2
V: TRBV29-1
size: -
CDR3: CSVGGPANYGYTF
DNA: TGCAGCGTTGGGGGGCCAGCTAACTATGGCTACACCTTC

D: TRBD1
J: TRBJ1-4
V: TRBV2
size: few
CDR3: CASNGQEGRTNEKLFF
DNA: TGTGCCAGCAACGGACAGGAGGGTCGAACTAATGAAAAACTGTTTTTT

D: -
J: TRBJ1-1
V: TRBV6-2/TRBV6-3
size: many
CDR3: CASSYVVFRAGSWTEAFF
DNA: TGTGCCAGCAGTTACGTCGTTTTTCGGGCAGGGAGTTGGACTGAAGCTTTCTTT

D: -
J: TRBJ2-3
V: TRBV15
size: -
CDR3: CATSRDQGSLGDTQYF
DNA: TGTGCCACCAGCAGAGATCAAGGCTCTTTGGGGGATACGCAGTATTTT

D: -
J: TRBJ1-1
V: TRBV12-3/TRBV12-4
size: many
CDR3: CASSADSMNTEAFF
DNA: TGTGCCAGCAGCGCGGACAGCATGAACACTGAAGCTTTCTTT

D: TRBD2
J: TRBJ2-7
V: TRBV7-6
size: -
CDR3: CASGTGGSYEQYF
DNA: TGTGCCAGCGGTACGGGAGGCTCCTACGAGCAGTACTTC

D: TRBD1
J: TRBJ2-3
V: TRBV12-3/TRBV12-4
size: many
CDR3: CASSSPDRLTDTQYF
DNA: TGTGCCAGCAGTTCTCCGGACAGGCTCACAGATACGCAGTATTTT